This T cell receptor (beta chain) came from a study of blood T cell repertoires in COVID-19. Overall study: T cells, B-cell-depleted T cells, or PBMCs provided the cDNA or gDNA that served as material.

In the authors' workflow: Reference gene primer amplification gave estimated nucleated cell counts. The method was immunoSEQ multiplex PCR; TCRdb's version includes in-frame clones alone and lacks a portion of them. The V and J calls and clone size come from that table; D and trimming were worked out from the DNA. Found here are about 140,000 clones, around 78% of them singletons; the top ten hold 3.5% to 5%. CDR1 is MNHNY, CDR2 SVGAGI, per germline (reference sequence). The ends were cut back, 2 bases at V and 9 bases at J, with 16 bases in the middle. The CDR3 loop spans 15 amino acids. This sequence joins TRBV6-6 and TRBJ2-2, with D possibly TRBD1 on 6 matching bases. The sequenced sample consisted of peripheral blood. The TCR sequence derives from a woman of 80 years or more with active or convalescent COVID-19. The CDR3 region has the DNA TGTGCCAGCAGTTACGGGCAGGGGAGTAGTCGGGAGCTGTTTTTT. Encoded protein: CASSYGQGSSRELFF.